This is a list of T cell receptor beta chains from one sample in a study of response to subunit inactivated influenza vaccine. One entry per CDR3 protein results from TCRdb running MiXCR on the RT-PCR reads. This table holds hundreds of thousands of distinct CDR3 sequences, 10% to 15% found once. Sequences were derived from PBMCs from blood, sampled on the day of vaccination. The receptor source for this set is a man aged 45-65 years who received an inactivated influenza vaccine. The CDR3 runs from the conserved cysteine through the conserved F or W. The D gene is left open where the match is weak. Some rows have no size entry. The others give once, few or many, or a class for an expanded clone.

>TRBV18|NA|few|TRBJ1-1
CASSPTTATGNTEAFF
TGTGCCAGCTCACCGACGACAGCAACAGGGAACACTGAAGCTTTCTTT
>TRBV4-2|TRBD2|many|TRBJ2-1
CASSQTSVDNEQFF
TGTGCCAGCAGCCAGACTAGCGTTGACAATGAGCAGTTCTTC
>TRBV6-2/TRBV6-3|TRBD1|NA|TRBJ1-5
CAGRDSQNQPQHF
TGTGCCGGCCGGGACAGCCAAAATCAGCCCCAGCATTTT
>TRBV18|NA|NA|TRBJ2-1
CASFYQGEQFF
TGTGCCAGCTTTTACCAGGGTGAGCAGTTCTTC
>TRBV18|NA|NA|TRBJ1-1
CASSLKLRGNSIFVEAFF
TGTGCCAGCTCACTAAAACTCCGGGGCAACTCCATTTTTGTGGAAGCTTTCTTT
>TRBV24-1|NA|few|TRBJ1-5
CATSERTQPQHF
TGTGCCACCAGTGAAAGGACTCAGCCCCAGCATTTT
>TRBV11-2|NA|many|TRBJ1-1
CASSLDRATEAFF
TGTGCCAGCAGCTTAGACAGGGCCACTGAAGCTTTCTTT
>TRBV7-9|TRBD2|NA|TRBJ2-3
CAGGLADTDTQYF
TGTGCCGGGGGACTAGCGGACACAGATACGCAGTATTTT
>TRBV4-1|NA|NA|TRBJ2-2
CASSQVPASGTGELFF
TGCGCCAGCAGCCAGGTCCCCGCCTCGGGCACCGGGGAGCTGTTTTTT
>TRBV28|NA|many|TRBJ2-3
CASPRNGSPTDTQYF
TGTGCCAGCCCGAGAAATGGGTCACCCACAGATACGCAGTATTTT
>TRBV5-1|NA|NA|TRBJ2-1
CASSIGAEQFF
TGCGCCAGCAGCATAGGCGCTGAGCAGTTCTTC
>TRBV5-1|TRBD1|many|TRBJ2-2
CASSTGAGTGIGELFF
TGCGCCAGCAGCACGGGAGCCGGGACAGGGATCGGGGAGCTGTTTTTT
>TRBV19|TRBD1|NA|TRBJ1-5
CASSSRDRDGQPQHF
TGTGCCAGTAGTAGCCGGGACAGGGATGGTCAGCCCCAGCATTTT
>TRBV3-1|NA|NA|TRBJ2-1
CASSTGPINEQFF
TGTGCCAGCAGCACGGGACCTATCAATGAGCAGTTCTTC
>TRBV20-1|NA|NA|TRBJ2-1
CSAGEAGVAYNEQFF
TGCAGTGCCGGAGAGGCGGGTGTCGCCTACAATGAGCAGTTCTTC
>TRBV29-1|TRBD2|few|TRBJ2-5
CSADVAGVQETQYF
TGCAGCGCCGACGTAGCGGGGGTACAAGAGACCCAGTACTTC
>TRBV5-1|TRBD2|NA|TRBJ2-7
CASSETSGDFYEQYF
TGCGCCAGCTCAGAGACTAGCGGGGACTTCTACGAGCAGTACTTC
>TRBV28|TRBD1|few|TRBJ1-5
CASSTIYGTGIGKSNQPQHF
TGTGCCAGCAGTACAATATACGGGACAGGGATAGGGAAAAGCAATCAGCCCCAGCATTTT
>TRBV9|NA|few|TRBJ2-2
CASSVDDLTGGELFF
TGTGCCAGCAGCGTCGACGACCTTACGGGCGGGGAGCTGTTTTTT
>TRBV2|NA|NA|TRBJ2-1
CASIYSQTTYNEQFF
TGTGCCAGCATTTACAGCCAGACTACCTACAATGAGCAGTTCTTC
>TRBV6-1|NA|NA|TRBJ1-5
CASSTENGNQPQHF
TGTGCCAGCAGCACAGAGAACGGCAATCAGCCCCAGCATTTT
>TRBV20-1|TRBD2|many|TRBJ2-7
CSAREAGGSYEQYF
TGCAGTGCTAGAGAAGCGGGAGGTTCCTACGAGCAGTACTTC
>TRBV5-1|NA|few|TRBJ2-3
CASSLAASADTDTQYF
TGCGCCAGCAGCTTGGCCGCGTCGGCGGACACAGATACGCAGTATTTT
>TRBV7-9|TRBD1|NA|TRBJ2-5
CASSLEETGTKTQYF
TGTGCCAGCAGCTTAGAGGAGACAGGGACGAAGACCCAGTACTTC
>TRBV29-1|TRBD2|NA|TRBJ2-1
CSVEVSPSGYNEQFF
TGCAGCGTTGAAGTTTCGCCTAGCGGATACAATGAGCAGTTCTTC
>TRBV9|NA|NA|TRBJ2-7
CASSVSGSYEQYF
TGTGCCAGCAGCGTTTCAGGTTCCTACGAGCAGTACTTC
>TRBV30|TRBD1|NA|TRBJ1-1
CAWTTIIPTGYAFF
TGTGCCTGGACCACCATCATCCCGACAGGGTATGCTTTCTTT
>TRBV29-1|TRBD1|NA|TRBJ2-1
CSAGTGGYKYNEQFF
TGCAGCGCCGGGACAGGGGGCTATAAGTACAATGAGCAGTTCTTC
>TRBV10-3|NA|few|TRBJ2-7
CAIGGGYEQYF
TGTGCCATCGGAGGGGGCTACGAGCAGTACTTC
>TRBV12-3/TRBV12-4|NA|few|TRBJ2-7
CASTFWERDEQYF
TGTGCCAGCACTTTTTGGGAGCGGGACGAGCAGTACTTC
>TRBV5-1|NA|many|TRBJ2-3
CASSFTGFGTDTQYF
TGCGCCAGCAGCTTCACGGGATTTGGCACAGATACGCAGTATTTT
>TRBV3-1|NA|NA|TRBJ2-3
CASSQAPPRPSPDTQYF
TGTGCCAGCAGCCAGGCCCCCCCACGGCCAAGCCCAGATACGCAGTATTTT
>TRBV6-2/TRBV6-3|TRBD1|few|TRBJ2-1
CASSYVQGAYNEQFF
TGTGCCAGCAGTTACGTACAGGGGGCTTACAATGAGCAGTTCTTC
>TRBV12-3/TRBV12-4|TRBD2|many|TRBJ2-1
CASTRLAGGASYNEQFF
TGTGCCAGCACCAGACTAGCGGGGGGGGCATCCTACAATGAGCAGTTCTTC
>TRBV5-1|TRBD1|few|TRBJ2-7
CASSLAPVTGAYEQYF
TGCGCCAGCAGCTTGGCCCCGGTGACAGGGGCCTACGAGCAGTACTTC
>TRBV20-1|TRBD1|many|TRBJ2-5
CSAVQGTPGTQYF
TGCAGTGCGGTACAGGGGACGCCGGGGACCCAGTACTTC
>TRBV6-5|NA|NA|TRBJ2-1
CASSYSKGLRAVNEQFF
TGTGCCAGCAGTTACTCGAAGGGATTACGGGCGGTCAATGAGCAGTTCTTC
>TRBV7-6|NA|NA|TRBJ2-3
CASSLVWGRRDTKYF
TGTGCCAGCAGCTTAGTATGGGGGCGCAGAGATACGAAGTATTTT
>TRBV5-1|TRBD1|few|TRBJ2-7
CASSLATGGTYEQYF
TGCGCCAGCAGCTTGGCGACAGGGGGAACCTACGAGCAGTACTTC